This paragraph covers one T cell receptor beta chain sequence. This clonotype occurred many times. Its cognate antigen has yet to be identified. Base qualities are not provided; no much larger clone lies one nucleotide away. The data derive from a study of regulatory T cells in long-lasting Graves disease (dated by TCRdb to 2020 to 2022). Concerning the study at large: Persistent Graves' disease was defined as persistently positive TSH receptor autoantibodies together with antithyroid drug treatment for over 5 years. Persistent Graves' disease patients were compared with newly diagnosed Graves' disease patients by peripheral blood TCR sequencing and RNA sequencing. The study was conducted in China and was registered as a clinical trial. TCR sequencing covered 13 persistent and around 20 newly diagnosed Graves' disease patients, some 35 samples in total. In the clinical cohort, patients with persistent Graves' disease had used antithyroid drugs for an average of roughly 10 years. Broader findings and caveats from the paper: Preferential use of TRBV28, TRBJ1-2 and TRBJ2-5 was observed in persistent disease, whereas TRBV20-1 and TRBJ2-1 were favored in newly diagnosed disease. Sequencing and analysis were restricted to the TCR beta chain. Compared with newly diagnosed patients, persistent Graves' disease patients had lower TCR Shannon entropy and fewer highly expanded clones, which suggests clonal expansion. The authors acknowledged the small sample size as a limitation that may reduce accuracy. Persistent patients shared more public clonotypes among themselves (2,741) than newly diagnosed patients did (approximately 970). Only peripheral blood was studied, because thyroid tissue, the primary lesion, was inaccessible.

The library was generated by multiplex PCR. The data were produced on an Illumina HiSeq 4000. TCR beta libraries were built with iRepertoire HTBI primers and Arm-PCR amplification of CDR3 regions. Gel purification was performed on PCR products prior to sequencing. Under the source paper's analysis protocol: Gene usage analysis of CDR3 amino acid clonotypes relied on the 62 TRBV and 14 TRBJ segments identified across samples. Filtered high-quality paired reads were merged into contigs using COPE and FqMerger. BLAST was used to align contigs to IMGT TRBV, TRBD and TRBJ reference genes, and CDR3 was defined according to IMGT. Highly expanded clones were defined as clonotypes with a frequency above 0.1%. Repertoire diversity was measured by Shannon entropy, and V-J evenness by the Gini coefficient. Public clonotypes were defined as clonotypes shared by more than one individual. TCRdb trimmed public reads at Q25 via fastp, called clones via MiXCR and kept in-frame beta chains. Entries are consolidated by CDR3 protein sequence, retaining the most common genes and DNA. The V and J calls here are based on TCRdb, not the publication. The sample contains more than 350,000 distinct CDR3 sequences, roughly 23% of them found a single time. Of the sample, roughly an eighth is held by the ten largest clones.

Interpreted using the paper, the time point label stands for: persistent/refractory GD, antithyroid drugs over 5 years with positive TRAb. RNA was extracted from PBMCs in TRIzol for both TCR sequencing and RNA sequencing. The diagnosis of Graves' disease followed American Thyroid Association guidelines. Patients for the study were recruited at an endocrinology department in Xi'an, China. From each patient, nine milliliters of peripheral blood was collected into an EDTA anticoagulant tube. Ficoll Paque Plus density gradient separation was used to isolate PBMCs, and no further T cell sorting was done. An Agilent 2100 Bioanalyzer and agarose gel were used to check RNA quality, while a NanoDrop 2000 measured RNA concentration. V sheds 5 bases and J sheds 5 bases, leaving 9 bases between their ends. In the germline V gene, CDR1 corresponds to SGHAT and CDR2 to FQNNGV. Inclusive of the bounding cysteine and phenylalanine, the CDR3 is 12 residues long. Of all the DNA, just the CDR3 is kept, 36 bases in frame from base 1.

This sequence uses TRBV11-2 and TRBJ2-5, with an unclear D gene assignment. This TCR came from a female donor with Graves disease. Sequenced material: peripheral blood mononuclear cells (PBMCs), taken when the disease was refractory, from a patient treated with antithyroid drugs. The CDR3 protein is CASSLRLETQYF. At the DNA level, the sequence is TGTGCCAGCAGCCTTAGACTGGAGACCCAGTACTTC.